The clone carrying this T cell receptor beta chain appeared a single time. Sequenced by immunoSEQ multiplex PCR; TCRdb stores in-frame clones only, minus some. The data hold 65,000 to 90,000 clones, with approximately 81% observed a single time. The data were taken from a study of blood T cell repertoires in COVID-19. CDR3 length: 15 residues. V lost 2 bases and J lost 4; bases outside the gene matches: 5. CDR1 is SGHNT and CDR2 is YYREEE in the germline V gene (reference sequence). This chain uses TRBV5-4 with TRBJ2-3; 9 bases are shared with TRBD2. The TCR comes from a woman older than 75 with active or convalescent COVID-19. The specimen was peripheral blood. The CDR3, as DNA: TGTGCCAGCAGCTTTAGCGGGGGAGGCGCAGATACGCAGTATTTT. It codes for CASSFSGGGADTQYF.